The following is a T cell receptor beta chain sequence with its context. This clonotype was picked up many times. Its antigen has not been determined. No much larger clone exists at a distance of one base, and base qualities are not known. The TCR beta CDR3 regions were amplified from the RNA transcripts. For the first round of RT-PCR on the TCR CDR3, the HTBI primer set was used together with the Qiagen OneStep RT-PCR kit. A second multiplex PCR round built the libraries, followed by size selection and purification. The libraries were sequenced on an Illumina HiSeq2000 using paired-end 100 bp reads. Under the source paper's analysis protocol: SOAPnuke was used to process the raw data, throwing out any read that contained adapters or uncalled bases, had a mean Phred below 15, or lacked an exact constant-primer or identifier match. High-quality paired reads were merged with COPE v1.2.5, and unique nucleotide sequences were defined as clonotypes. MiTCR v1.1 was used to align the clonotypes against IMGT TRBV, TRBD and TRBJ reference segments. The analysis was restricted to V-J combinations with a frequency above 0.0001, which together covered 98% to 99.2% of the repertoires. A TCS score was defined as the ratio of F50 (clonal expansion) to E x V (chaos), with BLOSUM62-based TCRdist applied between CDR3 peptides within each V-J. Welch's t-statistics and random forest reduced roughly 540 V-J features to about 12, which were used in a naive Bayes classifier (R e1071). The similarity between thyroid and blood repertoires was quantified using the Morisita-Horn index. The public reads were run again by TCRdb, first through fastp at Q25 and then through MiXCR, and only productive beta chains were kept. Rows with one shared CDR3 protein collapse into an entry with the most common genes and DNA. The V and J calls and clone size come from TCRdb's table, not from the authors' own analysis. Counted in this sample were around 700,000 distinct CDR3 sequences; just over 35% of them appeared once. Around a third of the sample lies in the top ten.

The entry originates in a study of T cells in Graves' hyperthyroidism and ophthalmopathy (dated by TCRdb to between 2017 and 2020). In terms of the full investigation: Peripheral blood samples were taken at initial diagnosis, before any treatment was given. TCR V-J signatures able to tell the groups apart were searched for in a discovery cohort of about a hundred patients, of whom fewer than 45 had Graves' ophthalmopathy and around 58 had stable Graves' hyperthyroidism. Following sampling, methimazole starting at 30 mg daily was given to hyperthyroidism patients, and high-dose intravenous methylprednisolone was given to ophthalmopathy patients. In about six Graves' hyperthyroidism patients, the study also compared T-cell repertoires from thyroid tissue with T-cell repertoires from blood. An independent validation cohort of under 20 hyperthyroidism patients and some 15 patients who later progressed to ophthalmopathy tested prospective prediction of ophthalmopathy. For training and testing, the roughly 93 patients in the discovery cohort were randomly divided in a 7:3 ratio. The paper describes TCR Vbeta CDR3 sequencing of roughly 130 peripheral blood samples, made up of around 41 ophthalmopathy patients, approximately 76 hyperthyroidism patients and about 17 progressor patients. What the study reported, not specific to this receptor: Most expanded thyroid clonotypes (frequency above 0.001) were also detected in blood, a finding suggesting that blood repertoires may reflect thyroid immune responses. In validation, the model predicted progression to ophthalmopathy with 60% to 71% sensitivity and around 72% specificity, a median of roughly seven months before onset. Ophthalmopathy was separated from stable hyperthyroidism by a 13 V-J signature model, with over 85% sensitivity and about 81% specificity obtained in cross-validation and 80%/75% obtained in testing. Sample size was not statistically predetermined, and blinding of investigators to group allocation was not performed.

The CDR3 runs 11 residues from the cysteine to the phenylalanine. Left in the record is the CDR3 DNA by itself, 33 bases read in frame from the first base. V is cut by 4 bases and J by 3 bases, and the space between the germline ends is 3 bases. According to the germline V gene (reference sequence), CDR1 reads SEHNR and CDR2 reads FQNEAQ. Stable Graves' hyperthyroidism was defined as no progression to ophthalmopathy during 18 months of follow-up. The hyperthyroidism patients were between 18 and 65 years old and newly diagnosed, with a disease duration of less than 2 months. Any patient with an uncontrolled infection, another autoimmune disease, pregnancy or lactation was excluded. Diagnoses were based on clinical symptoms, serum thyroxine and TRAb, thyroid ultrasound and orbital computed tomography. PBMCs were separated from roughly 10 ml of fresh peripheral blood using Ficoll-Paque density gradient centrifugation. Trizol reagent was used to extract total RNA, and RNA quality was then checked on an Agilent 2100 Bioanalyzer.

Sequencing was performed on blood. This chain is built from TRBV7-9 and TRBJ1-1; the D gene cannot be named for sure. The receptor was isolated from a woman between 40 and 50 years old with Graves' hyperthyroidism. The DNA reads as follows: TGTGCCAGCAGCTCCTACACTGAAGCTTTCTTT. This is translated as CASSSYTEAFF.